The 22 T cell receptor beta chains given below trace back to one sample, sequenced in a study of cytomegalovirus exposure and HLA in healthy donors. PCR primers comprised 60 Vbeta and 13 Jbeta primers. The assay was immunoSEQ multiplex PCR, and TCRdb's table has in-frame clones only and misses some. This table holds roughly 230,000 clones, roughly 73% found once. The sample taken for sequencing was PBMCs. Every receptor here comes from a boy aged 5-17 years in good health and CMV-seronegative.

The V call is TRBV6-4, the J call TRBJ2-1; 8 bases line up with TRBD1. Germline V gene sequence: CDR1 MRHNA, CDR2 SNTAGT. With 10 bases clipped from V and 5 bases from J, the junction kept 16 bases outside the gene matches. The CDR3 is 16 residues long. The CDR3 DNA reads TGTGCCACCCCTTTCCTGGACAGGGACACTAACAATGAGCAGTTCTTC. Its protein product is CATPFLDRDTNNEQFF.

The chain combines TRBV5-1 with TRBJ2-5; D gene unclear. Per the germline V gene, CDR1 is SGHRS and CDR2 is YFSETQ. The CDR3 length is 11 residues. V was cut by 2 bases and J by 5 bases, with 4 bases left in between. CDR3 bases: TGCGCCAGCAGCTTAGAGGAGACCCAGTACTTC. Amino acids: CASSLEETQYF.

In its sample, this clone was seen a few times. V is TRBV5-1 and J is TRBJ2-7; weak D call: TRBD1 (6 bases). V gave up 2 bases and J gave up 2 bases, with 17 bases separating them. Germline CDR1 and CDR2: SGHRS and YFSETQ. The CDR3 has 16 amino acids. CDR3 nucleotide sequence: TGCGCCAGCAGCTTCGCTGCCCGGACAGTCCCCTACGAGCAGTACTTC. Encoded protein: CASSFAARTVPYEQYF.

V is TRBV5-1 and J is TRBJ1-1; 8 bases match TRBD1. The length of the CDR3 is 14 residues. The ends lost 3 bases at V and 5 bases at J; junction bases unmatched: 6. Germline lookup yields CDR1 SGHRS and CDR2 YFSETQ. DNA of the CDR3: TGCGCCAGCAGCTCAACAGGGGGAAGGACTGAAGCTTTCTTT. Translation gives CASSSTGGRTEAFF.

The chain links TRBV6-1 to TRBJ2-7, with 7 nucleotides matching TRBD2. This CDR3 contains 13 residues. The germline gives CDR1 MNHNS, CDR2 SASEGT. V was clipped by 9 bases and J by 3 bases; unmatched bases: 8. As DNA, the CDR3 is TGTGCCAGTCTTAGCGGGCCAGGCTACGAGCAGTACTTC. It codes for CASLSGPGYEQYF.

This sequence joins TRBV18 and TRBJ2-1; D is uncertain. V was shortened by 5 bases and J by 2 bases, with 10 bases between the two germline ends. Germline CDR1 reads KGHSH; CDR2 reads LQKENI. CDR3 length equals 14 residues. CDR3 region: CASSIDSTYNEQFF. CDR3 sequence (DNA): TGTGCCAGCTCAATTGACTCTACCTACAATGAGCAGTTCTTC.

The chain joins TRBV10-3 to TRBJ1-5, with 8 bases aligning to TRBD1. The CDR3 spans 20 residues. From germline, CDR1 is ENHRY and CDR2 SYGVKD. After removal of 3 bases from V and 4 bases from J, the junction contained 20 bases not matched to a gene. The CDR3 sequence: CAISESFLSGGTRLNQPQHF. The CDR3 DNA sequence: TGTGCCATCAGTGAATCTTTCTTATCAGGGGGCACCCGGCTAAATCAGCCCCAGCATTTT.

The chain joins TRBV30 to TRBJ1-3; D is uncertain. V lost 0 bases and J 9 bases, leaving 15 bases between the germline ends. The CDR3 spans 14 residues. Germline-derived CDR1 and CDR2 are GTSNPN and SVGIG (reference sequence). The CDR3: CAWSVRRSATTIYF. The CDR3 bases are TGTGCCTGGAGTGTACGCAGGTCTGCAACCACCATATATTTT.

The chain joins TRBV2 to TRBJ2-5, with no clear D. The CDR3 extends over 10 amino acids. The germline CDR1 and CDR2 sequences are SNHLY and FYNNEI. The germline V and J ends were trimmed by 8 bases and 6 bases, with 7 bases remaining between them. The DNA of the CDR3 is TGTGCCAGCCGCAGGCAGACCCAGTACTTC. This encodes CASRRQTQYF.

The rearrangement links TRBV5-6 to TRBJ2-1; tentatively, D is TRBD1 (6 bases). This CDR3 comprises 15 residues. V lost 1 base and J 6 bases, leaving 14 bases between the germline ends. Germline loops: CDR1 SGHDT, CDR2 YYEEEE. This chain's CDR3 is CASSLTGTIGNEQFF. In nucleotides, the CDR3 is TGTGCCAGCAGCTTGACCGGGACAATAGGCAATGAGCAGTTCTTC.

The chain recombines TRBV30 with TRBJ1-6, with 7 bases identical to TRBD1. The germline V gene encodes CDR1 GTSNPN and CDR2 SVGIG (reference sequence). CDR3 length equals 13 residues. The ends lost 2 bases at V and 7 bases at J; junction bases unmatched: 2. The CDR3 DNA is TGTGCCTGGAGTAGGGACAGCAATTCACCCCTCCACTTT. Residues: CAWSRDSNSPLHF.

The gene calls are TRBV30 and TRBJ2-7; D not certain. The CDR3 is made up of 14 amino acids. Looked up from germline, CDR1 is GTSNPN and CDR2 is SVGIG (reference sequence). V was trimmed by 4 bases and J by 6 bases, leaving 19 bases between them. Here the CDR3 DNA reads TGTGCCTGGACTCCCCCTGACTGGAAGAGCGAGCAGTACTTC. Its protein product is CAWTPPDWKSEQYF.

The rearrangement joins TRBV6-5 to TRBJ2-7; 7 bases map to TRBD2. V lost 5 bases to trimming and J lost 0 bases; unmatched junction nucleotides: 7. CDR1 and CDR2 from the germline V gene are MNHEY and SVGAGI. This CDR3 comprises 15 residues. The CDR3 protein is CASSGPGGSSYEQYF. The DNA for the CDR3 is TGTGCCAGCAGTGGGCCCGGGGGGAGCTCCTACGAGCAGTACTTC.

The chain carries TRBV19 and TRBJ1-1, with D tentatively TRBD1 (6 bases). The germline V and J ends were trimmed by 3 bases and 3 bases, with 11 bases remaining between them. The germline CDR1 and CDR2 sequences are LNHDA and SQIVND (reference sequence). This CDR3 spans 14 amino acids. The CDR3 DNA is TGTGCCAGTAGTATTTTAAGGGGGTACACTGAAGCTTTCTTT. It encodes CASSILRGYTEAFF.

CDR3 nucleotide sequence: TGTGCCTGGAGTGTACTCCTAGAGGGCGAGCAGTACTTC. It encodes CAWSVLLEGEQYF. The V and J genes are TRBV30 and TRBJ2-7; possible D gene TRBD2, 5 bases. CDR3 size: 13 residues. Trimming pared 0 bases from V and 6 bases from J, leaving 12 bases between. The germline gives CDR1 GTSNPN, CDR2 SVGIG (reference sequence).

This clone was found a few times. The V and J genes are TRBV7-9 and TRBJ1-1, with D hard to call. This CDR3 region has 14 residues. V was cut by 1 base and J by 1 base, with 7 bases left in between. Germline V gene lookup returns CDR1 SEHNR and CDR2 FQNEAQ (reference sequence). As DNA, the CDR3 is TGTGCCAGCAGCTTAGGGGGAGGGAACACTGAAGCTTTCTTT. Translated, it gives CASSLGGGNTEAFF.

The chain is built from TRBV27 and TRBJ2-5, with D unclear. The J call may be faulty, since TRBJ2-7 better matches the DNA end. CDR1 is MNHEY and CDR2 is SMNVEV in the germline V gene (reference sequence). The CDR3 is 13 residues long. The CDR3 DNA sequence: TGTGCCAGCAGTTTGGGCTTCTCCTACGAGCAGTACTTC. This encodes CASSLGFSYEQYF.

This sequence joins TRBV5-1 and TRBJ1-6; 10 bases agree with TRBD1. J gave up 8 bases and V 0 bases, and 2 bases lay outside the gene matches. This CDR3 is 15 amino acids long. From germline, CDR1 is SGHRS and CDR2 YFSETQ. CDR3 DNA sequence: TGCGCCAGCAGCTTGGAGGGACAGGGGTATTCACCCCTCCACTTT. It yields the protein CASSLEGQGYSPLHF.

The chain couples TRBV19 to TRBJ1-2; the match to TRBD1 covers 11 bases. Trimming cost V 6 bases and J 10 bases; bases outside gene matches: 7. There are 13 residues in the CDR3. CDR1 LNHDA and CDR2 SQIVND come from the germline V gene (reference sequence). The CDR3 nucleotides read TGTGCCAGTAGGACCCGGGACAGGGGGGACTACACCTTC. Its protein product is CASRTRDRGDYTF.

This chain uses TRBV7-9 with TRBJ1-1; perhaps TRBD1 as D (5 bases). CDR3 size: 13 residues. Per germline, CDR1 SEHNR and CDR2 FQNEAQ (reference sequence). The CDR3 DNA is TGTGCTACGGGAGGGGCGATGAGCACTGAAGCTTTCTTT. Translated, it gives CATGGAMSTEAFF.

The chain couples TRBV14 to TRBJ2-7; D perhaps matches TRBD1 (5 bases). This CDR3 comprises 15 residues. CDR1 SGHDN and CDR2 FVKESK come from the germline V gene. Trimming removed 0 bases at V and 2 bases at J, with 11 bases between. CDR3: CASSQDLGPAYEQYF. In DNA, the CDR3 is TGTGCCAGCAGCCAAGATCTGGGGCCCGCCTACGAGCAGTACTTC.

The V gene is TRBV7-3, the J gene TRBJ2-7, with TRBD2 matching over 14 bases. V lost 4 bases and J lost 3; bases outside the gene matches: 11. The CDR3 extends over 18 amino acids. CDR1 is SGHTA, CDR2 FQGTGA, per germline. The CDR3 sequence: CASSYMSSGLAGDYEQYF. The CDR3 coding sequence is TGTGCCAGCAGCTACATGAGTTCGGGACTAGCGGGAGACTACGAGCAGTACTTC.